These 30 T cell receptor beta chains were all obtained from the same sample, sequenced in a study of blood T cell repertoires in COVID-19. Sequencing was performed with immunoSEQ multiplex PCR; in TCRdb, only in-frame clones are kept and a portion is missing. Among roughly 20,000 clones listed, roughly 90% were seen once. Sequencing input: peripheral blood. The receptors derive from a human donor in a cohort sampled during active COVID-19. The donor label of this sample is uncertain.

This clone has a handful of counts. The chain uses TRBV28 and TRBJ2-2; TRBD2 aligns across 7 bases. The germline CDR1 and CDR2 sequences are MDHEN and SYDVKM. The V and J ends lost 6 bases and 3 bases, in that order; junction bases with no gene match: 4. The CDR3 is 14 residues long. CDR3 nucleotides: TGTGCCAGCAGATCGGGACTATACACCGGGGAGCTGTTTTTT. Its protein is CASRSGLYTGELFF.

This clone was observed a few times. This chain joins TRBV14 and TRBJ2-2; 8 nucleotides align to TRBD1. The trim removed 5 bases at V and 6 bases at J, leaving 2 bases unmatched. The germline CDR1 and CDR2 sequences are SGHDN and FVKESK. The length of the CDR3 is 13 residues. The chain's CDR3 is CASSEQGAGELFF. The CDR3 nucleotides are TGTGCCAGCAGCGAACAGGGGGCCGGGGAGCTGTTTTTT.

The V and J genes are TRBV5-1 and TRBJ1-6; 9 bases align to TRBD1. Trimming removed 4 bases from V and 10 bases from J; junction bases left unmatched: 9. The CDR3 contains 15 residues. Germline loops: CDR1 SGHRS, CDR2 YFSETQ. DNA of the CDR3: TGCGCCAGCAGCGGGCGTACAGGGGGCGGCTCACCCCTCCACTTT. It codes for CASSGRTGGGSPLHF.

The J gene is TRBJ1-5, the V gene TRBV24-1, with 9 positions matching TRBD1. V gave up 4 bases and J gave up 6 bases; unmatched junction bases: 3. CDR1 is KGHDR and CDR2 is SFDVKD in the germline V gene. The CDR3 runs 14 residues. CDR3 nucleotides: TGTGCCACCAGTGAAGGGACAGGGTTTCAGCCCCAGCATTTT. Its translation is CATSEGTGFQPQHF.

This clone was counted a few times. The V call is TRBV21-1, the J call TRBJ1-2; TRBD1, the table's D call, was not compared with the DNA. TRBV21-1 is a pseudogene locus. The CDR3 is 15 residues long. For the CDR3, the DNA is TGTGCCAGCAGCAAAAGGGCAGGGGGTAAAGGTGGCTACACCTTC. Translation gives CASSKRAGGKGGYTF.

V gene TRBV27 combines with J gene TRBJ2-2; weak D call: TRBD1 (6 bases). V was trimmed by 6 bases and J by 6 bases, leaving 20 bases between them. Germline V gene lookup returns CDR1 MNHEY and CDR2 SMNVEV (reference sequence). CDR3 length equals 16 residues. As DNA, the CDR3 is TGTGCCAGCAGGCCGACAGGCTTTCATAAGGCCGGGGAGCTGTTTTTT. This sequence encodes CASRPTGFHKAGELFF.

V usage is TRBV20-1 and J usage is TRBJ2-3, with 7 bases that match TRBD2. The CDR3 covers 14 residues. V gave up 3 bases and J gave up 10 bases; unmatched junction bases: 13. Germline CDR1 is DFQATT and CDR2 is SNEGSKA (reference sequence). The CDR3 region is CSASVAGSTSAQYF. The DNA for the CDR3 is TGCAGTGCTAGTGTAGCGGGTTCGACCTCCGCGCAGTATTTT.

The genes are TRBV11-3 and TRBJ2-1, with 10 bases aligning to TRBD2. The CDR3 is made up of 14 amino acids. CDR1 is SGHNT and CDR2 is YENEEA in the germline V gene. Trimming took 0 bases from V and 10 from J; bases not matched to a gene: 3. CDR3 bases: TGTGCCAGCAGCTTAGAAGTTAGCGGGGGGGAGCAGTTCTTC. Encoded protein: CASSLEVSGGEQFF.

This clone occurred once. The chain's CDR3 is CASSEYMAGAPYEQYF. Written as DNA, the CDR3 is TGTGCCAGCAGTGAATATATGGCAGGGGCGCCGTACGAGCAGTACTTC. V and J are TRBV6-1 and TRBJ2-7, with D possibly matching TRBD1 (6 bases). Looked up from germline, CDR1 is MNHNS and CDR2 is SASEGT. There are 16 residues in the CDR3. Trimming took off 2 bases at V and 4 bases at J, with 18 bases between the two ends.

The gene calls are TRBV2 and TRBJ2-5, with TRBD2 as a possible D gene (6 bases). V was shortened by 9 bases and J by 5 bases, with 16 bases between the two germline ends. Germline lookup yields CDR1 SNHLY and CDR2 FYNNEI. The length of the CDR3 is 13 residues. The CDR3 region has the DNA TGTGCCAGTACTGATAGCGGAACGGAGACCCAGTACTTC. This codes for CASTDSGTETQYF.

The rearrangement joins TRBV18 to TRBJ2-7; 8 bases align to TRBD1. V was clipped by 0 bases and J by 6 bases; unmatched bases: 10. Germline values: CDR1 KGHSH, CDR2 LQKENI. The CDR3 sequence is 16 residues long. This CDR3 reads CASSPPPGTGTFEQYF. CDR3 bases: TGTGCCAGCTCACCACCACCCGGGACAGGAACTTTCGAGCAGTACTTC. Combining the CDR3 with reference TRBV18 and TRBJ2-7 gives the whole variable domain NAGVMQNPRHLVRRRGQEARLRCSPMKGHSHVYWYRQLPEEGLKFMVYLQKENIIDESGMPKERFSAEFPKEGPSILRIQQVVRGDSAAYFCASSPPPGTGTFEQYFGPGTRLTVT.

This chain connects TRBV2 to TRBJ2-7; TRBD2 aligns across 10 bases. There are 14 residues in the CDR3. V lost 2 bases to trimming and J lost 6 bases; unmatched junction nucleotides: 4. The germline CDR1 and CDR2 sequences are SNHLY and FYNNEI. The CDR3 spells CASSELAGVSEQYF. The CDR3 DNA reads as TGTGCCAGCAGTGAACTAGCGGGAGTCAGCGAGCAGTACTTC.

This chain connects TRBV30 to TRBJ2-5, with TRBD2 matching 8 bases. This CDR3 has 14 residues. V lost 0 bases, J lost 5 bases, and 5 bases stayed unmatched. Germline CDR1 reads GTSNPN; CDR2 reads SVGIG (reference sequence). The DNA of the CDR3 is TGTGCCTGGAGTGTACTAGCGGTAATGGAGACCCAGTACTTC. This sequence encodes CAWSVLAVMETQYF.

The V gene is TRBV29-1, the J gene TRBJ1-2, with D perhaps matching TRBD1 (5 bases). Trimming cost V 5 bases and J 7 bases, with 8 bases left between them. The CDR3 totals 10 residues. Germline V gene sequence: CDR1 SQVTM, CDR2 ANQGSEA. The chain's CDR3 is CSVLQGGYTF. The CDR3 DNA is TGCAGCGTTCTCCAGGGTGGCTACACCTTC. Filled out from reference TRBV29-1 and TRBJ1-2, the complete variable domain reads SAVISQKPSRDICQRGTSLTIQCQVDSQVTMMFWYRQQPGQSLTLIATANQGSEATYESGFVIDKFPISRPNLTFSTLTVSNMSPEDSSIYLCSVLQGGYTFGSGTRLTVV.

This chain joins TRBV6-5 and TRBJ2-7; 7 bases are shared with TRBD2. V gave up 6 bases and J gave up 9 bases; unmatched junction bases: 8. CDR1 is MNHEY and CDR2 is SVGAGI in the germline V gene. The CDR3 loop spans 12 amino acids. CDR3 DNA: TGTGCCAGCAGCCAGACTAGCCCGTGGCAGTACTTC. It is translated as CASSQTSPWQYF.

This sequence joins TRBV18 and TRBJ2-1; 9 nucleotides match TRBD2. Germline-derived CDR1 and CDR2 are KGHSH and LQKENI. With 5 bases clipped from V and 16 bases from J, the junction kept 6 bases outside the gene matches. The CDR3 is made up of 11 amino acids. For the CDR3, the DNA is TGTGCCAGCTCATCGACTAGCGGAGCTTTCTTC. It translates to CASSSTSGAFF. The variable domain in full, with the rest retrieved from reference TRBV18 and TRBJ2-1, is NAGVMQNPRHLVRRRGQEARLRCSPMKGHSHVYWYRQLPEEGLKFMVYLQKENIIDESGMPKERFSAEFPKEGPSILRIQQVVRGDSAAYFCASSSTSGAFFGPGTRLTVL.

The genes are TRBV5-4 and TRBJ2-1; tentative D call: TRBD2 (5 bases). Per the germline V gene, CDR1 is SGHNT and CDR2 is YYREEE (reference sequence). The CDR3 has 13 residues. The V gene lost 4 bases and the J gene lost 8 bases, with 13 bases spanning the gap. Here the CDR3 DNA reads TGTGCCAGCAGCGGACTGCCGGGCCATGAGCAGTTCTTC. Its translation: CASSGLPGHEQFF.

J is TRBJ1-4 and V is TRBV5-1, with D unresolved. The CDR3 covers 16 residues. V was shortened by 1 base and J by 2 bases, with 12 bases between the two germline ends. The germline gives CDR1 SGHRS, CDR2 YFSETQ. The CDR3 region is CASSLSRPGTNEKLFF. DNA of the CDR3: TGCGCCAGCAGCTTGAGTCGTCCCGGGACTAATGAAAAACTGTTTTTT.

This chain connects TRBV5-4 to TRBJ2-2, with TRBD1 matching 11 bases. The CDR3 runs to 16 residues. The V gene's germline CDR1 is SGHNT and CDR2 YYREEE (reference sequence). The V gene end was trimmed by 4 bases and the J gene end by 6 bases; junction bases not matched to a gene: 8. The CDR3: CASSPPGQGAAGELFF. The CDR3 coding sequence is TGTGCCAGCAGCCCACCCGGACAGGGGGCGGCCGGGGAGCTGTTTTTT.

The chain combines TRBV18 with TRBJ2-2; no clear D gene. This CDR3 spans 12 amino acids. The V gene's germline CDR1 is KGHSH and CDR2 LQKENI. V lost 6 bases and J 6 bases, leaving 8 bases between the germline ends. CDR3 region: CASSPLPGELFF. The CDR3 DNA is TGTGCCAGCTCTCCTCTACCCGGGGAGCTGTTTTTT.

The chain carries TRBV5-6 and TRBJ2-7; TRBD1 matches at 9 bases. V was pared by 4 bases and J by 6 bases, with 14 bases of the junction left unmatched. The CDR3 has 16 amino acids. CDR1 is SGHDT, CDR2 YYEEEE, per germline. The CDR3 is CASSPWFGQGQGEQYF. In nucleotides, the CDR3 is TGTGCCAGCAGCCCCTGGTTTGGACAGGGGCAGGGCGAGCAGTACTTC. Filled out from reference TRBV5-6 and TRBJ2-7, the complete variable domain reads DAGVTQSPTHLIKTRGQQVTLRCSPKSGHDTVSWYQQALGQGPQFIFQYYEEEERQRGNFPDRFSGHQFPNYSSELNVNALLLGDSALYLCASSPWFGQGQGEQYFGPGTRLTVT.

This sequence joins TRBV2 and TRBJ2-5; 7 nucleotides align to TRBD1. The germline CDR1 and CDR2 sequences are SNHLY and FYNNEI. This CDR3 is built from 16 residues. The trim removed 5 bases at V and 7 bases at J, leaving 16 bases unmatched. Here the CDR3 DNA reads TGTGCCAGCAGTCAGACAGGGTTCGATATCTCGGGGACCCAGTACTTC. Its translation: CASSQTGFDISGTQYF.

The rearrangement links TRBV4-1 to TRBJ1-2; no firm D call. Germline CDR1 reads MGHRA; CDR2 reads YSYEKL. Trimming left V 4 bases short and J 9 bases short, with 18 bases between. The CDR3 is made up of 14 amino acids. CDR3 residues: CASSLSGQSLSYTF. CDR3 DNA: TGCGCCAGCAGCCTCAGCGGTCAATCTCTAAGCTACACCTTC.

This sequence joins TRBV5-1 and TRBJ2-5, with 12 bases lining up with TRBD2. Germline V gene lookup returns CDR1 SGHRS and CDR2 YFSETQ. This CDR3 has 17 residues. J gave up 4 bases and V 4 bases, and 11 bases lay outside the gene matches. The CDR3 DNA reads TGCGCCAGCAGCCGCCACGTTTCGGGACTAGCGGGAGAGACCCAGTACTTC. Amino acid sequence: CASSRHVSGLAGETQYF.

The chain links TRBV5-1 to TRBJ2-7; 11 bases line up with TRBD2. V shed 7 bases and J 3 bases; nucleotides not matched to a gene: 3. The CDR3 has 13 amino acids. The germline V gene has CDR1 SGHRS and CDR2 YFSETQ. This CDR3 reads CASSTSGSYEQYF. CDR3 sequence (DNA): TGCGCCAGCTCCACTAGCGGGAGCTACGAGCAGTACTTC.

The J gene is TRBJ1-4, the V gene TRBV10-2; 12 bases fit TRBD1. Germline V lookup: CDR1 WSHSY, CDR2 SAAADI. V trimming: 6 bases; J trimming: 10 bases; junction bases outside the gene matches: 6. CDR3 length: 14 residues. For the CDR3, the DNA is TGCGCCAGCAGGCGGGGACAGGGGGCAGGAAAACTGTTTTTT. Residues: CASRRGQGAGKLFF.

The chain carries TRBV5-1 and TRBJ1-2, with D unclear. Germline V gene data show CDR1 as SGHRS and CDR2 as YFSETQ. This CDR3 has 14 amino acids. Trimming removed 0 bases at V and 1 base at J, with 7 bases between. CDR3 coding DNA: TGCGCCAGCAGCTTGGTAACCAGTAACTATGGCTACACCTTC. This encodes CASSLVTSNYGYTF. The full variable domain, its missing parts supplied by reference TRBV5-1 and TRBJ1-2, is KAGVTQTPRYLIKTRGQQVTLSCSPISGHRSVSWYQQTPGQGLQFLFEYFSETQRNKGNFPGRFSGRQFSNSRSEMNVSTLELGDSALYLCASSLVTSNYGYTFGSGTRLTVV.

The chain couples TRBV3-1 (or the pseudogene TRBV3-2) to TRBJ1-2; possibly TRBD1 for D (6 bases). V lost 2 bases and J 2 bases, leaving 6 bases between the germline ends. The V gene's germline CDR1 is LGHDT and CDR2 YNNKEL (reference sequence). CDR3 length equals 13 residues. The CDR3 DNA reads as TGTGCCAGCAGCCAACAGGGGAACTATGGCTACACCTTC. It codes for CASSQQGNYGYTF.

V and J are TRBV30 and TRBJ2-7, with D hard to call. V shed 1 base and J shed 2 bases, with 9 bases lying between them. CDR3 size: 13 residues. Germline CDR1 reads GTSNPN; CDR2 reads SVGIG (reference sequence). For the CDR3, the DNA is TGTGCCTGGAGTGGAAGGCGGACCTACGAGCAGTACTTC. Translation: CAWSGRRTYEQYF.

The V call is TRBV7-9, the J call TRBJ2-2, with TRBD2 identical over 7 bases. The CDR3 loop spans 15 amino acids. Germline assignment: CDR1 SEHNR and CDR2 FQNEAQ (reference sequence). Trimming took 7 bases from V and 2 from J; bases not matched to a gene: 7. CDR3 sequence: CASIPAGDNTGELFF. CDR3 nucleotide sequence: TGTGCCAGCATCCCGGCGGGAGACAACACCGGGGAGCTGTTTTTT.